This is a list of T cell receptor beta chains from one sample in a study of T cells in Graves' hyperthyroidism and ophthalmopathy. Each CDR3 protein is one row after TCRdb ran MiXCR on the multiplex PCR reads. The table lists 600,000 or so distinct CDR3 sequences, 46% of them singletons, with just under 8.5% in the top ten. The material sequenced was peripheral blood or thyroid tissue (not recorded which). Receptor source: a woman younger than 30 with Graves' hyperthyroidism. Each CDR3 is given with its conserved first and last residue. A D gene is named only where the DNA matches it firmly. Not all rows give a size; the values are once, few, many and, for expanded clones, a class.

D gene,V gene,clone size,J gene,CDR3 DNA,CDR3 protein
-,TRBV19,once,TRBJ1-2,TGTGCCAGTAGTATGGGACCGGCAGGGTTCTATGGCTACACCTTC,CASSMGPAGFYGYTF
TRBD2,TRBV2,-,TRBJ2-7,TGTGCCAGCAGTGCTAGAGACCTTAGCGGGAGGGACGAGCAGTACTTC,CASSARDLSGRDEQYF
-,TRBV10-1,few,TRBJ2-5,TGCGCCAGCAGTGATACAGCGGAAAATGGGGAAGAGACCCAGTACTTC,CASSDTAENGEETQYF
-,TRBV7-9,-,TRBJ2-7,TGTGCCAGCAGCCCGATCGGGAGTTTCTCCGAGCAGTACTTC,CASSPIGSFSEQYF
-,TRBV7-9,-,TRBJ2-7,TGTGCCGGCGACACCGAATCCGCCTACGAGCAGTACTTC,CAGDTESAYEQYF
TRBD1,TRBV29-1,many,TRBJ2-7,TGCAGCGTTACTCCCAGGGGGACCTACTACGAGCAGTACTTC,CSVTPRGTYYEQYF
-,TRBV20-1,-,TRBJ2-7,TGCAGTGCTAACAGGGGAATGGGACTTGGCTACGAGCAGTACTTC,CSANRGMGLGYEQYF
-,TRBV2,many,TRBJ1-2,TGTGCCAGCACAGGGAGGGAGGACTATGGCTACACCTTC,CASTGREDYGYTF
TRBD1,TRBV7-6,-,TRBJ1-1,TGTGCCAGCGCCGACAGGGTACCTGAAGCTTTCTTT,CASADRVPEAFF
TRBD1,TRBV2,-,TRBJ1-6,TGTGCCAGCAGCGAACCGGACAGGGGGTATAATTCACCCCTCCACTTT,CASSEPDRGYNSPLHF
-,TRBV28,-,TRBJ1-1,TGTGCCACCCGCCGGGGGGGAGTGAACACTGAAGCTTTCTTT,CATRRGGVNTEAFF
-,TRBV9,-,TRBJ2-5,TGTGCCAGCACAAAGGGGCAAGAGACCCAGTACTTC,CASTKGQETQYF
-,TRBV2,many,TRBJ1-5,TGTGCCAGCAGTGAAGAAAGAGGTCCGAATCAGCCCCAGCATTTT,CASSEERGPNQPQHF
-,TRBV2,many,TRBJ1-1,TGTGCCAGCAGTGATCAGGCTGCTGGGACTGAAGCTTTCTTT,CASSDQAAGTEAFF
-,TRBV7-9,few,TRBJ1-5,TGTGCCAGCAGCTTAGGGGGGGGAATAGGGAGGGCCCAGCATTTT,CASSLGGGIGRAQHF
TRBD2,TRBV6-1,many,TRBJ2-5,TGTGCCAGCAGTGAACTAGCGGGAGGGCAAGAGACCCAGTACTTC,CASSELAGGQETQYF
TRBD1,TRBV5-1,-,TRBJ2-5,TGCGCCAGCAGCCAGGGGGAGATCCAGTACTTC,CASSQGEIQYF
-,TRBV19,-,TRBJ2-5,TGTGCCAGTAGTGGGCTAGACCAAGAGACCCAGTACTTC,CASSGLDQETQYF
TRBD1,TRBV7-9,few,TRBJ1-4,TGTGCCAGCAGCTTCCCCGCGGAGCAGGGGGCTAATGAAAAACTGTTTTTT,CASSFPAEQGANEKLFF
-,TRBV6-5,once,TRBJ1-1,TGTGCCAGCAGCCACTCGTTACTGTCGGGGACTGAAGCTTTCTTT,CASSHSLLSGTEAFF
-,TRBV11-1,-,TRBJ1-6,TGTGCCAGCAGCTGGGGTTCACCCCTCCACTTT,CASSWGSPLHF
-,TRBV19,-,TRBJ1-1,TGTGCCAGTGTAGCGGGATATACGAGGAACACTGAAGCTTTCTTT,CASVAGYTRNTEAFF
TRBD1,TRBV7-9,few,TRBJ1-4,TGTGCCAGCAGCTTAGATGCAGGGGGCGTTGAAAAACTGTTTTTT,CASSLDAGGVEKLFF
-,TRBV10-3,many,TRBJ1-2,TGTGCCATCAGTGAGTCGACTCGCAGCTATGGCTACACCTTC,CAISESTRSYGYTF
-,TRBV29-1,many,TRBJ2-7,TGCAGCGTTGTCGGACATCTTAGCTCCTACGAGCAGTACTTC,CSVVGHLSSYEQYF
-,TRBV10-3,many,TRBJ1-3,TGTGCCATCAGTGCGGACAGCTCTGGAAACACCATATATTTT,CAISADSSGNTIYF
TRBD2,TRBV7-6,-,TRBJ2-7,TGTGCCAGCAGCCCGGAGGGGAGGGACTACGAGCAGTACTTC,CASSPEGRDYEQYF
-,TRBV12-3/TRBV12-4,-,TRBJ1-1,TGTGCCAGCCCAGGAGGGTCTGAAGCTTTCTTT,CASPGGSEAFF
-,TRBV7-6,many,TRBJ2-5,TGTGCCAGCAGCTCTCGACTGGGTCAGACCCAGTACTTC,CASSSRLGQTQYF
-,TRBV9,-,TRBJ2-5,TGTGCCAGCAGCATAGATGGGCTGGGGCAAGAGACCCAGTACTTC,CASSIDGLGQETQYF
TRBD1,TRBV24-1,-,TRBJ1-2,TGTGCCACCAGTGACCGAAAGAAGGGACAGACCTATGGCTACACCTTC,CATSDRKKGQTYGYTF
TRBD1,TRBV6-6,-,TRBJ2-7,TGTGCCAGCAGACCGACAGGGGGGGGAGTATACGAGCAGTACTTC,CASRPTGGGVYEQYF
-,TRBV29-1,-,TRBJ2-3,TGCAGCGTTGAGCTGGATTTTGCAGATACGCAGTATTTT,CSVELDFADTQYF
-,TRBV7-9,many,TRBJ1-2,TGTGCCAGCAGCTTTGGACAGCCCCATGACGGCTACACCTTC,CASSFGQPHDGYTF
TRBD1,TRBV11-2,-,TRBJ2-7,TGTGCCAGCAGACAGGACAGGGCTTACGAGCAGTACTTC,CASRQDRAYEQYF
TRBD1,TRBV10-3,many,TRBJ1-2,TGTGCCAGCAGGGAGACAGGGGATGGCTACACCTTC,CASRETGDGYTF
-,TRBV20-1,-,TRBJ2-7,TGCAGTGCTAGTGAGCAGTACTTC,CSASEQYF
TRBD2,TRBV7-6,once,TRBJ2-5,TGTGCCAGCAGCCCTAGTGGGGGGGACCAGCCCCAGTACTTC,CASSPSGGDQPQYF
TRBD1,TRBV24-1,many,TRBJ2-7,TGTGCCACCAGTGAAACAGGGGAGTCCTACGAGCAGTACTTC,CATSETGESYEQYF
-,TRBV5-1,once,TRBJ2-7,TGCGCCAGCAGCTTCCCAGGGCCAGGCAATTACGAGCAGTACTTC,CASSFPGPGNYEQYF
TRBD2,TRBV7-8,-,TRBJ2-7,TGTGCCAGCAGCTTGAGGACTAGCGGGGAGAATAAACCAATATTC,CASSLRTSGENKPIF
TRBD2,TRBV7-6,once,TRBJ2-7,TGTGCCAGCAGCCAACCGACTAGCGGGAGTAACGAGCAGTACTTC,CASSQPTSGSNEQYF
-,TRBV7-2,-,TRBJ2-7,TGTGCCAGCGGATCAGAGGGGGGGGGCTACGAGCAGTACTTC,CASGSEGGGYEQYF
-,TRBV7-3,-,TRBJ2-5,TGTGCCAGCAGCTTAACGGGCGGGATGGAGACCCAGTACTTC,CASSLTGGMETQYF
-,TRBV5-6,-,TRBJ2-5,TGTGCCAGCAGCTGGGAGGAGCAAGAGACCCAGTACTTC,CASSWEEQETQYF
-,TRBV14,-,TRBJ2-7,TGTGCCAGCAACCAAGATTGGGTAGCCTACGAGCAGTACTTC,CASNQDWVAYEQYF
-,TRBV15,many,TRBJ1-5,TGTGCCACCAGCAGAGATAACGACCAGCGGCATTTT,CATSRDNDQRHF
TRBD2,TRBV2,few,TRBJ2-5,TGTGCCAGCAGTCTAGCGGGATGGGAGACCCAGTACTTC,CASSLAGWETQYF
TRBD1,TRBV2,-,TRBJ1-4,TGTGCCAGCAGGCAGAGACAGGGAGGCGAAAAACTGTTTTTT,CASRQRQGGEKLFF
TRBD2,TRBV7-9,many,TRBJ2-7,TGTGCCAGCAGCCAAGATGGGACTAGCGGGTCCTACGAGCAGTACTTC,CASSQDGTSGSYEQYF
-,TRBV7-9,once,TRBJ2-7,TGTGCCAGCAGCTTAGGTGACGGGCAGTACTTC,CASSLGDGQYF
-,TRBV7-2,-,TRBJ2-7,TGTGCCAGCAGCTTTATCAGCGGCTCCTACGAGCAGTACTTC,CASSFISGSYEQYF
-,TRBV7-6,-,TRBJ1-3,TGTGCCAGCAGCTTGGGGGGGAGGACTGGAAACACCATATATTTT,CASSLGGRTGNTIYF
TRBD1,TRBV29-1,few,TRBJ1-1,TGCAGCGTTGGGCTTAACCGGGACAGGGTGAGCCCTGAAGCTTTCTTT,CSVGLNRDRVSPEAFF